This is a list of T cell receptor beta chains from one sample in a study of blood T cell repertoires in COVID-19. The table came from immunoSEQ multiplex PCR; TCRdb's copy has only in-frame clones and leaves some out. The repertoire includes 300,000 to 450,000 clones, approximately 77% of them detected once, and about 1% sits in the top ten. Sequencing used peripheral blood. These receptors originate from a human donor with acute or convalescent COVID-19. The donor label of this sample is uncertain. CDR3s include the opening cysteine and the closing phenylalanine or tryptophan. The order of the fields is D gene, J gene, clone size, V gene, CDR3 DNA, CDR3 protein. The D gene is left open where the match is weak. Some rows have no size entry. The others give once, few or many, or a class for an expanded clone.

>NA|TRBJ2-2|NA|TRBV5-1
TGCGCCAGCAGCCCAGGGAACACCGGGGAGCTGTTTTTT
CASSPGNTGELFF
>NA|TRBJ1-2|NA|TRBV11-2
TGTGCCAGCAGCTTGGGCGAGGGCTATGGCTACACCTTC
CASSLGEGYGYTF
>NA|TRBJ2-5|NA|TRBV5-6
TGTGCCAGCAGCTTCCAGCAAGAGACCCAGTACTTC
CASSFQQETQYF
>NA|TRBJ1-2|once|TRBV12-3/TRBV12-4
TGTGCCAGCAGACGAGGCCCACTCTATGGCTACACCTTC
CASRRGPLYGYTF
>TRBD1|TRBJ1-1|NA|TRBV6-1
TGTGCCAGCAGTGACCCCGGGACAGTGAACACTGAAGCTTTCTTT
CASSDPGTVNTEAFF
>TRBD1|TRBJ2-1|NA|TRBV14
TGTGCCAGCAGCCAACCGGGACAGTACTCCTACAATGAGCAGTTCTTC
CASSQPGQYSYNEQFF
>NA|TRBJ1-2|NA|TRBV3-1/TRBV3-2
TGTGCCAGCATTTCCTCCCTGGAAGGGAGCTATGGCTACACCTTC
CASISSLEGSYGYTF
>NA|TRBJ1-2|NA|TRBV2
TGTGCCAGCAGCGACCCGGGGGGGCCCTATGGCTACACCTTC
CASSDPGGPYGYTF
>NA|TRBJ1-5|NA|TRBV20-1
TGCAGTGCTAGTGATCCTGGGGGGCAGCCCCAGCATTTT
CSASDPGGQPQHF
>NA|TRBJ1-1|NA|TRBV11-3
TGTGCCAGCAGCTTAGATAAATGGAAGGACAAAATGAACACTGAAGCTTTCTTT
CASSLDKWKDKMNTEAFF
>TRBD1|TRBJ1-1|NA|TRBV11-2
TGTGCCAGCAGCTTGACAGGGGTGAACACTGAAGCTTTCTTT
CASSLTGVNTEAFF
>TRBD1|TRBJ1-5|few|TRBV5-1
TGCGCCAGCAGCCCAGGGGGGTATAGCAATCAGCCCCAGCATTTT
CASSPGGYSNQPQHF
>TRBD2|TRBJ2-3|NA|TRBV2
TGTGCCAGCAGTGATGACCCTAGCGGGACTAGCACAGATACGCAGTATTTT
CASSDDPSGTSTDTQYF
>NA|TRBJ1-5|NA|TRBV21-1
TGTGCCAGCAGCCGAGGTACGGACATCGATCAGCCCCAGCATTTT
CASSRGTDIDQPQHF
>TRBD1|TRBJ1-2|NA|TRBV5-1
TGCGCCAGCAGCTTGGATCCAGGGGGCACCTATGGCTACACCTTC
CASSLDPGGTYGYTF
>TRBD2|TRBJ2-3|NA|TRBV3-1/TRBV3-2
TGTGCCAGCAGCTCCCAAGCGGGGAGATCAGATACGCAGTATTTT
CASSSQAGRSDTQYF
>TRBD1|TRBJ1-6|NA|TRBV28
TGTGCCAGCAGTTTATGGGGACAGGGAACCTATAATTCACCCCTCCACTTT
CASSLWGQGTYNSPLHF
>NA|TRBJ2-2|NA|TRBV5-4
TGTGCCAGCAGCTCGGACGGAGGCGCGAACACCGGGGAGCTGTTTTTT
CASSSDGGANTGELFF
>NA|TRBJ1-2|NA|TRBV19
TGTGCCAGTAGGAAAGGGGTGGACTATGGCTACACCTTC
CASRKGVDYGYTF
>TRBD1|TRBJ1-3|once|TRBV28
TGTGCCAGCCTATACAGGGGTGGAAACACCATATATTTT
CASLYRGGNTIYF
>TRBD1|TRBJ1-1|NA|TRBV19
TGTGCCAGTAACAACAGGGGGCAAAACACTGAAGCTTTCTTT
CASNNRGQNTEAFF
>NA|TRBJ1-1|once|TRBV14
TGTGCCAGCAGCCAAGTCGGGAACACTGAAGCTTTCTTT
CASSQVGNTEAFF
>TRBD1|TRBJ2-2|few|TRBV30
TGTGCCTGGAGCTGGGACAGGGGGTCCGGGGAGCTGTTTTTT
CAWSWDRGSGELFF
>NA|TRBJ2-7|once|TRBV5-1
TGCGCCAGCAGCTTACCAGGGTCTGGGGCGTACGAGCAGTACTTC
CASSLPGSGAYEQYF
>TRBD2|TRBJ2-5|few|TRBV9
TGTGCCAGCAGCTATAGCGGGGGGGCCGTGGAGACCCAGTACTTC
CASSYSGGAVETQYF
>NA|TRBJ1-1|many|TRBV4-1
TGCGCCAGCAGCCAAGCGCAGGGGTACACTGAAGCTTTCTTT
CASSQAQGYTEAFF
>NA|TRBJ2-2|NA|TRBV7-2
TGTGCCAGCAGCTCCAGGGGCAGAGGTACCGGGGAGCTGTTTTTT
CASSSRGRGTGELFF
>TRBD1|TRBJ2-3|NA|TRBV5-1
TGCGCCAGCAGCTTGGAGGGGACAGGGAGTAGTACCGATACGCAGTATTTT
CASSLEGTGSSTDTQYF
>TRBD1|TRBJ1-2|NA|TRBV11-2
TGTGCCAGCAGCTCCAAACAGGGGAGCTATGGCTACACCTTC
CASSSKQGSYGYTF
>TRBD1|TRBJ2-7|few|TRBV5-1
TGCGCCAGCAGCATCTTGGCAGGGGGCGAGCAGTACTTC
CASSILAGGEQYF
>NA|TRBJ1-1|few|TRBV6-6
TGTGCCAGCAGGGCCGGGACAAGAGGGGGATCTGAAGCTTTCTTT
CASRAGTRGGSEAFF
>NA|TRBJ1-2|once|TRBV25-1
TGTGCCAGCAGAGCCCCTTTTGGACAGAGTTACACCTTC
CASRAPFGQSYTF
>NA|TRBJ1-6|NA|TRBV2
TGTGCCAGCAGTAGCCAGGGAGGGTATTCACCCCTCCACTTT
CASSSQGGYSPLHF
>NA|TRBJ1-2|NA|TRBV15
TGTGCCACCAGCAGAGCCGGGACACCGCGTTGGGGCTACACCTTC
CATSRAGTPRWGYTF
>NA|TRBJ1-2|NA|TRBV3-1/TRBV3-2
TGTGCCAGCACCGGAGGCGGGCGCTATGGCTACACCTTC
CASTGGGRYGYTF
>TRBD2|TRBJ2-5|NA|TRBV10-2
TGCGCCAGCAGTCCAGTACTAACTACTAGCGAGGAGACCCAGTACTTC
CASSPVLTTSEETQYF
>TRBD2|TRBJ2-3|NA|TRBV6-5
TGTGCCAGCAGTTCAGCGGGGCCACCGGGTACGCAGTATTTT
CASSSAGPPGTQYF
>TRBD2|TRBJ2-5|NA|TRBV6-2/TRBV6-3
TGTGCCAGCAGTTATCCCAATTTAGCGGGAGGGAGTGAGACCCAGTACTTC
CASSYPNLAGGSETQYF
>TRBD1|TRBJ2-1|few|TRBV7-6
TGTGCCAGCAGCTTAGGTGGGACAGGGTTGGTGGCGTACAATGAGCAGTTCTTC
CASSLGGTGLVAYNEQFF
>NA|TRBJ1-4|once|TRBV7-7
TGTGCCAGCAGCTTCCCCGGGGGTAAACTGTTTTTT
CASSFPGGKLFF
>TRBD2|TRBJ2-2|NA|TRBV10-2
TGCGCCAGCAGTGAGTCAGGGACTAGCGGGACCGGGGAGCTGTTTTTT
CASSESGTSGTGELFF
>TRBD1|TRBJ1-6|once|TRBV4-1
TGCGCCAGCAGCCGACAGACAGGGAGCGATTCACCCCTCCACTTT
CASSRQTGSDSPLHF
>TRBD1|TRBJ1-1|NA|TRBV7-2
TGTGCCAGCAGGACGACAGGGGGAGGAACTGAAGCTTTCTTT
CASRTTGGGTEAFF
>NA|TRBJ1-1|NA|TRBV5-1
TGCGCCAGCAGCCCGGGGGGGGCTGAAGCTTTCTTT
CASSPGGAEAFF
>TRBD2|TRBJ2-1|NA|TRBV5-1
TGCGCCAGCAGCTTGGTGAGCGGGAGACACTCCTACAATGAGCAGTTCTTC
CASSLVSGRHSYNEQFF